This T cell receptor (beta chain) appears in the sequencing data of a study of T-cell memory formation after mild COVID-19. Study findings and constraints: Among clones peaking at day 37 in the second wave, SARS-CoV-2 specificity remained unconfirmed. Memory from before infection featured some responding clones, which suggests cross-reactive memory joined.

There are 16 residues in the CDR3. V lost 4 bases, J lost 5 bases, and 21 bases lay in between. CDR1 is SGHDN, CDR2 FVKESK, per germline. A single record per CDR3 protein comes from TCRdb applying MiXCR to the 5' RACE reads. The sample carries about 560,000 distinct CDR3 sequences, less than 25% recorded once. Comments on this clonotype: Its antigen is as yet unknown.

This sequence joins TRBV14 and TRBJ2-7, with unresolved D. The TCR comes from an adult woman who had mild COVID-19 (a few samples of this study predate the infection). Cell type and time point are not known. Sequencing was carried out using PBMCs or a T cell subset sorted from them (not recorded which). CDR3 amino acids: CASSLRAFPKAHEQYF. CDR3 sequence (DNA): TGTGCCAGCAGCCTCCGGGCTTTTCCAAAGGCTCACGAGCAGTACTTC.